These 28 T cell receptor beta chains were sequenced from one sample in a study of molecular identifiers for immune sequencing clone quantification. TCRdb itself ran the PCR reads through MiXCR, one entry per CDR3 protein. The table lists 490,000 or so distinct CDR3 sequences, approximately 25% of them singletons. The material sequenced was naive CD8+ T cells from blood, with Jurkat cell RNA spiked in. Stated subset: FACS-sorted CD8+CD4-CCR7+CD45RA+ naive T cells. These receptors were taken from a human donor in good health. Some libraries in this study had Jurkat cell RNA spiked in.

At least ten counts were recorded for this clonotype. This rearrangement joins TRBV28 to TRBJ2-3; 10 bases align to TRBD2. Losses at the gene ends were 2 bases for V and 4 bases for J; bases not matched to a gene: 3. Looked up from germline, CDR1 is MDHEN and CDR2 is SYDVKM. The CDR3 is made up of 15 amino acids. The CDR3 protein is CASSLSGLAADTQYF. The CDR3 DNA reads TGTGCCAGCAGTTTAAGTGGACTAGCGGCAGATACGCAGTATTTT.

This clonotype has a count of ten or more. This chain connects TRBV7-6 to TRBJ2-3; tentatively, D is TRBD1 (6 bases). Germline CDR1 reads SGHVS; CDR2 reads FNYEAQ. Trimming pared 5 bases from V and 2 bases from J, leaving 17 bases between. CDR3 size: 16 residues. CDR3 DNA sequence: TGTGCCAGCAGCCCTCACCCAGGGGCTGACACAGATACGCAGTATTTT. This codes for CASSPHPGADTDTQYF.

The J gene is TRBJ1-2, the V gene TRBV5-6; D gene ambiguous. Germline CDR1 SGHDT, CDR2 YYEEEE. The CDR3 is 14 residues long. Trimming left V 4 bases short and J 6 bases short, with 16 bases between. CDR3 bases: TGTGCCAGCAGCGCCGCCCCTCAGGACGATGGCTACACCTTC. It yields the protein CASSAAPQDDGYTF.

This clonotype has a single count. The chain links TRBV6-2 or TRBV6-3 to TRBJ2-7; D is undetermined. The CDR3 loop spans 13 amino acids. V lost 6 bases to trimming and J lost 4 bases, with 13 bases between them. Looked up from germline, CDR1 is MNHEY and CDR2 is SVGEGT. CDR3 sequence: CASRRPGLYEQYF. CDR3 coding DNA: TGTGCCAGCAGGCGCCCGGGCCTATACGAGCAGTACTTC.

The CDR3 nucleotides are TGTGCCATCAGTGAGTCTAACTTTCAGGCGGGGTATTTT. It translates to CAISESNFQAGYF. This chain connects TRBV10-3 to TRBJ2-3, with D maybe TRBD2 (5 bases). CDR3 length equals 13 residues. The ends were cut back, 0 bases at V and 14 bases at J, with 15 bases in the middle. CDR1 is ENHRY and CDR2 is SYGVKD in the germline V gene.

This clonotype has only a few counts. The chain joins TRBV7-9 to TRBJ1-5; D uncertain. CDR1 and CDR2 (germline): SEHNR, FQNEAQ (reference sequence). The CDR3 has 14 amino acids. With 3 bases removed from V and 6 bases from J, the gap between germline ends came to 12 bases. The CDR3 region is CASSLGGSSQPQHF. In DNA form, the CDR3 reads TGTGCCAGCAGCTTGGGAGGGTCGAGTCAGCCCCAGCATTTT.

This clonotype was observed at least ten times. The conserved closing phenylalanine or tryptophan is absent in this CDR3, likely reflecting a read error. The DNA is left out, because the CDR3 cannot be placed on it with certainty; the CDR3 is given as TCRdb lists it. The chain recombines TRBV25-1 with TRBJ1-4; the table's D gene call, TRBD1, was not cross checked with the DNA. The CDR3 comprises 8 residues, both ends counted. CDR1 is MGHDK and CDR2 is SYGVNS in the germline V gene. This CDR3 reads CARPGDPL.

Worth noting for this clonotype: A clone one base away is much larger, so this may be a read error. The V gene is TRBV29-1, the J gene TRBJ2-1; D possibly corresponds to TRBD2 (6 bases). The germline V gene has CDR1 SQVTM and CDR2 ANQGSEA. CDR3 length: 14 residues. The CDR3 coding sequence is TGCAGCGTTGAGCCTGGAGGGCCCTACAATGCGCAGTTCTTC. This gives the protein CSVEPGGPYNAQFF.

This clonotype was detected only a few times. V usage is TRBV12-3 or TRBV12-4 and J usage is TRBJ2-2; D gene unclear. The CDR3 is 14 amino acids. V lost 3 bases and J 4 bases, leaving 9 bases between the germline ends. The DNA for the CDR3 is TGTGCCAGCAGTTTTGAGTCAGTCACCGGGGAGCTGTTTTTT. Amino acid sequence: CASSFESVTGELFF.

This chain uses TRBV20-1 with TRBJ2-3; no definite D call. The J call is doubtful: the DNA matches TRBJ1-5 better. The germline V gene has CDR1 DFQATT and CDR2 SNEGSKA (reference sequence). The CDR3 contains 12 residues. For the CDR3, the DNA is TGCAGTGCTAGAAAGTACACAGATACGCAGCATTTT. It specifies CSARKYTDTQHF.

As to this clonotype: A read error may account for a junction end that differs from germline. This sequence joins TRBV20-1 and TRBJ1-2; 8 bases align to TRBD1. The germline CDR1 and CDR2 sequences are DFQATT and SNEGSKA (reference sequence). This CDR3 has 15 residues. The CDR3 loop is CSARRTGHPNYGYPF. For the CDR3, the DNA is TGCAGTGCACGAAGGACAGGGCATCCTAACTATGGCTACCCCTTC.

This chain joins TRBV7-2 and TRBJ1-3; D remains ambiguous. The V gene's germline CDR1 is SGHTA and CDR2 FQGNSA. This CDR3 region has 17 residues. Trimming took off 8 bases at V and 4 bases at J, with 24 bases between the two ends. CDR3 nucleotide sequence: TGTGCCAGCGGCCCGCTATATAACAGACCTGCGGGAAACACCATATATTTT. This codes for CASGPLYNRPAGNTIYF.

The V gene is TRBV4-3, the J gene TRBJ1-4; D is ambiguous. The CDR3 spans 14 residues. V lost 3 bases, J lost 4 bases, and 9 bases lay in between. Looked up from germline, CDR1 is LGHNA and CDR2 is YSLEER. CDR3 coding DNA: TGCGCCAGCAGCCAGACGAACTTTAATGAAAAACTGTTTTTT. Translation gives CASSQTNFNEKLFF.

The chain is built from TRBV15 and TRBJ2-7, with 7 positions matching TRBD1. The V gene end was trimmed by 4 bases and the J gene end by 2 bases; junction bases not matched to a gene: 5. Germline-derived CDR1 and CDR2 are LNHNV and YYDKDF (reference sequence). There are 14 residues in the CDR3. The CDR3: CATSNRGPTYEQYF. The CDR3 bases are TGTGCCACCAGCAACAGGGGACCAACCTACGAGCAGTACTTC.

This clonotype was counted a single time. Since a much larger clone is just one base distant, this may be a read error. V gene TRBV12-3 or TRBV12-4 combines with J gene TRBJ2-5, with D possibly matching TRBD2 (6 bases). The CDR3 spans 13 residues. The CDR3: CAGSPGRPGTQYF. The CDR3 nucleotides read TGTGCCGGCAGCCCGGGGAGGCCTGGGACCCAGTACTTC.

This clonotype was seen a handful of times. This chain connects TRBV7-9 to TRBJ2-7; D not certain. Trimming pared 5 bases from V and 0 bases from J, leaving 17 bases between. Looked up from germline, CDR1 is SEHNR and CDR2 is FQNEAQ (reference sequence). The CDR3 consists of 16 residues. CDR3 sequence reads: CASSPTTGESSYEQYF. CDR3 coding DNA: TGTGCCAGCAGCCCTACTACCGGAGAGAGCTCCTACGAGCAGTACTTC.

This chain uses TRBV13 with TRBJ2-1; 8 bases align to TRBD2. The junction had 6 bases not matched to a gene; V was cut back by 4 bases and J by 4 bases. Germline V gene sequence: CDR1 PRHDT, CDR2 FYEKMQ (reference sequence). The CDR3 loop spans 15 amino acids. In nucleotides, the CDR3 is TGTGCCAGCAGCTCAAGACTAGCGCTTTACAATGAGCAGTTCTTC. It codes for CASSSRLALYNEQFF.

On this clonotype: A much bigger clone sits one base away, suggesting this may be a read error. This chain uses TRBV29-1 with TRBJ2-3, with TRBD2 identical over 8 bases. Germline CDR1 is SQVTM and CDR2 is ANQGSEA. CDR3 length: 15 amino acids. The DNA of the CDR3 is TGCAGCGCAAACCTTCCCGGGGGGGGCACAGATCCGCAGTATTTT. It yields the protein CSANLPGGGTDPQYF.

CDR3 sequence: CASSSSPPGTGGNSPLHF. CDR3 DNA sequence: TGTGCCAGCAGCTCTTCCCCCCCCGGGACAGGGGGCAATTCACCCCTCCACTTT. The rearrangement joins TRBV7-6 to TRBJ1-6; TRBD1 matches 12 bases. This CDR3 has 18 amino acids. CDR1 and CDR2 (germline): SGHVS, FNYEAQ. The junction had 11 bases not matched to a gene; V was cut back by 4 bases and J by 7 bases.

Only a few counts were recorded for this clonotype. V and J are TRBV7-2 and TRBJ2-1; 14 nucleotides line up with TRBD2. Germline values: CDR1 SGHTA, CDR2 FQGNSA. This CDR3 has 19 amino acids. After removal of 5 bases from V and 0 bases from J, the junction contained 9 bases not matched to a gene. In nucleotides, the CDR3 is TGTGCCAGCAGCGACCCGGGACTAGCGGGGGTCCTCTCCTACAATGAGCAGTTCTTC. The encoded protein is CASSDPGLAGVLSYNEQFF. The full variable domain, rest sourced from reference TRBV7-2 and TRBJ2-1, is GAGVSQSPSNKVTEKGKDVELRCDPISGHTALYWYRQSLGQGLEFLIYFQGNSAPDKSGLPSDRFSAERTGGSVSTLTIQRTQQEDSAVYLCASSDPGLAGVLSYNEQFFGPGTRLTVL.

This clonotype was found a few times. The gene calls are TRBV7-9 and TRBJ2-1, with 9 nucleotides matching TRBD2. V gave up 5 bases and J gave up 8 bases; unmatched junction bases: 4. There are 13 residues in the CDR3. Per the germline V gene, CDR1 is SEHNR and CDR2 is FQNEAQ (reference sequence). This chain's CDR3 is CASSPSGGYEQFF. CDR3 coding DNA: TGTGCCAGCAGCCCAAGCGGGGGGTATGAGCAGTTCTTC. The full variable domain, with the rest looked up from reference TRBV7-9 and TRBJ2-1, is DTGVSQNPRHKITKRGQNVTFRCDPISEHNRLYWYRQTLGQGPEFLTYFQNEAQLEKSRLLSDRFSAERPKGSFSTLEIQRTEQGDSAMYLCASSPSGGYEQFFGPGTRLTVL.

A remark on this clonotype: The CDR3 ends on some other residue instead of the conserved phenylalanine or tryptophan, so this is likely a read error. The CDR3 DNA is TGCGCCAGCAGCCAAGACGCGACTAGTTCCAATGAGCAGTTCCTC. Amino acids: CASSQDATSSNEQFL. V and J are TRBV4-3 and TRBJ2-1, with D possibly being TRBD2 (6 bases). Trimming stripped 0 bases from V and 6 bases from J, with 12 bases between. This CDR3 is built from 15 residues. Germline loops: CDR1 LGHNA, CDR2 YSLEER.

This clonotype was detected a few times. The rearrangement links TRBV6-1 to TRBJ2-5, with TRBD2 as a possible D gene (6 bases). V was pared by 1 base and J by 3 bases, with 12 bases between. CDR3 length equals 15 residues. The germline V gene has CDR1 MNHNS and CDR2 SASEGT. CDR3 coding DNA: TGTGCCAGCAGTGAAGGACTAGGATGGGAAGAGACCCAGTACTTC. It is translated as CASSEGLGWEETQYF.

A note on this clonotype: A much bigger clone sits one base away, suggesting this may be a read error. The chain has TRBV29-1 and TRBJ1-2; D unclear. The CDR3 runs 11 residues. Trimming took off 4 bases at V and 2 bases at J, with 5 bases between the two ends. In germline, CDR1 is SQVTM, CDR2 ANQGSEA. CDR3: CSVAQNYGYTF. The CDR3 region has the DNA TGCAGCGTTGCACAGAACTATGGCTACACCTTC.

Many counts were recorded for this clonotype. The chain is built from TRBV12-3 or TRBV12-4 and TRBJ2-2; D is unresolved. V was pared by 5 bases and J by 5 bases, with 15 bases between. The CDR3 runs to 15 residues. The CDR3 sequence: CASSGSLLHTGELFF. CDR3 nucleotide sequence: TGTGCCAGCAGTGGCTCCCTGCTCCATACCGGGGAGCTGTTTTTT.

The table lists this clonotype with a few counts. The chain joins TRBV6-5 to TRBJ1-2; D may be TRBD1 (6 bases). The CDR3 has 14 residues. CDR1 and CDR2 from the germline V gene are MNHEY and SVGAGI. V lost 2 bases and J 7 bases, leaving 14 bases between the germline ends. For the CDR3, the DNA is TGTGCCAGCAGTTACGCACAGGGAGGAGTTGGCTACACCTTC. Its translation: CASSYAQGGVGYTF.

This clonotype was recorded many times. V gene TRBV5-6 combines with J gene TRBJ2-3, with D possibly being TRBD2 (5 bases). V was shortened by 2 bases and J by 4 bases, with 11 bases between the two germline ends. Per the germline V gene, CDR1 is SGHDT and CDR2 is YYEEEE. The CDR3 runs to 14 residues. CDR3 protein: CASSFASQADTQYF. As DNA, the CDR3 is TGTGCCAGCAGCTTTGCTAGCCAGGCAGATACGCAGTATTTT.

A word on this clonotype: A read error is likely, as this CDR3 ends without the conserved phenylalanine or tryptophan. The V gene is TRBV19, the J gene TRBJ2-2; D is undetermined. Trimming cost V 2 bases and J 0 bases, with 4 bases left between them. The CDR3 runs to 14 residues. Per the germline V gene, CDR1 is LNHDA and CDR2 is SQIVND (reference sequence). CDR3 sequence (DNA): TGTGCCAGTAGTATATATCCGAACACCGGGGAGCTGTTTTCT. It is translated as CASSIYPNTGELFS.